This T cell receptor (beta chain) was profiled in a study of blood T cell repertoires in COVID-19. Germline V lookup: CDR1 SGDLS, CDR2 YYNGEE. V was clipped by 0 bases and J by 8 bases; unmatched bases: 18. The CDR3 extends over 21 amino acids. Assay: immunoSEQ multiplex PCR; the TCRdb copy retains only in-frame clones and omits some. Of approximately 260,000 clones listed, about nine tenths are singletons. Sequences were obtained from PBMCs or T cells enriched from blood (not recorded which). The chain couples TRBV9 to TRBJ2-2, with 14 bases identical to TRBD2. The TCR originated in a woman in her sixties or seventies who had recovered from COVID-19. The CDR3 protein is CASSVEGGRLAGGPPVGELFF. The CDR3 DNA reads TGTGCCAGCAGCGTAGAGGGCGGCCGACTAGCGGGAGGGCCGCCAGTGGGGGAGCTGTTTTTT.